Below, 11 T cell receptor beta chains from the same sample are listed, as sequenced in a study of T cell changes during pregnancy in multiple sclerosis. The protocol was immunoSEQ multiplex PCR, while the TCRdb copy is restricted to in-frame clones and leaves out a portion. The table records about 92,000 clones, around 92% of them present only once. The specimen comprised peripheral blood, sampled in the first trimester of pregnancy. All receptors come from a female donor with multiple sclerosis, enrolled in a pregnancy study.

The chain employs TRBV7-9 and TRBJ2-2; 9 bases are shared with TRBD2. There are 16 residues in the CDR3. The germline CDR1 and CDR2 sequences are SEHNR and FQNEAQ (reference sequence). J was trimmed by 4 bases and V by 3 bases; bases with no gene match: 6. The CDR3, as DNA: TGTGCCAGCAGCTTTGGGAGCGGGAGGACCACCGGGGAGCTGTTTTTT. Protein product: CASSFGSGRTTGELFF.

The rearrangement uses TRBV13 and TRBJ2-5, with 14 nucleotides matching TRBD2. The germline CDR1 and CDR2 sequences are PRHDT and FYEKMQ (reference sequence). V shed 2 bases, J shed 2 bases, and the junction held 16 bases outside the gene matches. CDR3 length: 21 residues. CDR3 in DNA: TGTGCCAGCAGCTTATTGATGGGAAGTGGGACTAGCGGGAGCGGACAAGAGACCCAGTACTTC. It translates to CASSLLMGSGTSGSGQETQYF.

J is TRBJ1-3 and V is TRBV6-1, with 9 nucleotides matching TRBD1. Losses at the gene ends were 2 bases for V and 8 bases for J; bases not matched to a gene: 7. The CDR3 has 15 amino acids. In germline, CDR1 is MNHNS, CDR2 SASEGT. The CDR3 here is CASSERTGEGDTIYF. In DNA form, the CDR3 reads TGTGCCAGCAGTGAACGGACAGGGGAAGGAGACACCATATATTTT.

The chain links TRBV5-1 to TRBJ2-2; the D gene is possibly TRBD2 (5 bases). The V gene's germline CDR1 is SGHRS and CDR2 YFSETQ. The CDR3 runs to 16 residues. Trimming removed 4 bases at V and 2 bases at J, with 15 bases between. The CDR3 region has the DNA TGCGCCAGCAGCAAAACTAGTCCGTCTAACACCGGGGAGCTGTTTTTT. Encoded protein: CASSKTSPSNTGELFF.

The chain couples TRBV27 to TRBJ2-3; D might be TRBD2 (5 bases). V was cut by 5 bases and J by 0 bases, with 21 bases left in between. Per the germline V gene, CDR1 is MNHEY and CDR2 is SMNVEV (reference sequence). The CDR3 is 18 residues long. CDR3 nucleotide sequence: TGTGCCAGCAGTCCGGCAGTCGTCGCAAGCGGTAGCACAGATACGCAGTATTTT. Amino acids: CASSPAVVASGSTDTQYF.

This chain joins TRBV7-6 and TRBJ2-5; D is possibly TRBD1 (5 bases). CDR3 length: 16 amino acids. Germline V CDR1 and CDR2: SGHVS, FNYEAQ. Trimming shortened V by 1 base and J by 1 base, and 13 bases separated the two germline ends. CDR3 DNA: TGTGCCAGCAGCTTAGATGCGGCAGGGCGCCAAGAGACCCAGTACTTC. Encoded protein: CASSLDAAGRQETQYF.

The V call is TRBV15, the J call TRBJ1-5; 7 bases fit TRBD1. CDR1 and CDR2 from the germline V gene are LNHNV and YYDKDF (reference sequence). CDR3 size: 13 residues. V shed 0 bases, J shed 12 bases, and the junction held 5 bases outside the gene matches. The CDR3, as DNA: TGTGCCACCAGCAGAGATCTCAGGGGGGTCCAGCATTTT. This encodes CATSRDLRGVQHF.

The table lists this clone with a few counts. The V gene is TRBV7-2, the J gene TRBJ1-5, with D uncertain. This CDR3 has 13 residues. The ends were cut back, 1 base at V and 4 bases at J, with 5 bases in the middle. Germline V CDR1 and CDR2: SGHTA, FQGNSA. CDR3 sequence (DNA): TGTGCCAGCAGCTTAGGAGTGAATCAGCCCCAGCATTTT. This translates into CASSLGVNQPQHF.

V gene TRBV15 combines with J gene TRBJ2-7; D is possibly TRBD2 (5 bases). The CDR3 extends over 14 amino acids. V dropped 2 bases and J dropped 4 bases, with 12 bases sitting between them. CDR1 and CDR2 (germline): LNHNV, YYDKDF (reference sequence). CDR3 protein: CATSRSRTSYEQYF. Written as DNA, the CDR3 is TGTGCCACCAGCAGATCCAGGACTTCGTACGAGCAGTACTTC.

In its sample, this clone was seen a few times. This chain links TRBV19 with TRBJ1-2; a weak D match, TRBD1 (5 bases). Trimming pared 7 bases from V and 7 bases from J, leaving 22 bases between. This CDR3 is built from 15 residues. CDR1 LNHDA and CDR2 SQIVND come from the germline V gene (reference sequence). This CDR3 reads CASTTPGRGVGGYTF. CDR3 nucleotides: TGTGCCAGTACTACCCCCGGGAGAGGGGTCGGTGGCTACACCTTC. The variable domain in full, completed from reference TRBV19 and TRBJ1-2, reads DGGITQSPKYLFRKEGQNVTLSCEQNLNHDAMYWYRQDPGQGLRLIYYSQIVNDFQKGDIAEGYSVSREKKESFPLTVTSAQKNPTAFYLCASTTPGRGVGGYTFGSGTRLTVV.

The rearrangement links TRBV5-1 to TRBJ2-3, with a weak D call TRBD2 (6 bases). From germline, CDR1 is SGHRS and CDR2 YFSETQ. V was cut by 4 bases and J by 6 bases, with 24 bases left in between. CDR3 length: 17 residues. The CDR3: CASSAGGGLAGGDTQYF. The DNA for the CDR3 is TGCGCCAGCAGCGCTGGAGGAGGGCTAGCTGGGGGGGATACGCAGTATTTT.